This T cell receptor (beta chain) derives from a study of cytomegalovirus exposure and HLA in healthy donors. Study-level background: Earlier, 110 million or so unique TCR beta sequences were recovered from around 180 million T cells by an analysis.

The PCR made use of 60 Vbeta and 13 Jbeta primers. TCRdb's table, derived via immunoSEQ multiplex PCR, lists solely in-frame clones and lacks some. The data show about 130,000 clones, around four fifths seen once. Germline CDR1 ENHRY, CDR2 SYGVKD. CDR3 length: 12 amino acids. In regard to this clone: One end of the junction fails to match germline, which may point to a read error.

This rearrangement joins TRBV10-3 to TRBJ2-7, with a possible D match to TRBD1 (5 bases). The TCR comes from a female donor in good health and CMV-seronegative. The sequenced sample was PBMCs. The CDR3 bases are TGTGCCATCAGTGAGTCAGAAAGGGGTAGGGACTTC. This sequence encodes CAISESERGRDF.